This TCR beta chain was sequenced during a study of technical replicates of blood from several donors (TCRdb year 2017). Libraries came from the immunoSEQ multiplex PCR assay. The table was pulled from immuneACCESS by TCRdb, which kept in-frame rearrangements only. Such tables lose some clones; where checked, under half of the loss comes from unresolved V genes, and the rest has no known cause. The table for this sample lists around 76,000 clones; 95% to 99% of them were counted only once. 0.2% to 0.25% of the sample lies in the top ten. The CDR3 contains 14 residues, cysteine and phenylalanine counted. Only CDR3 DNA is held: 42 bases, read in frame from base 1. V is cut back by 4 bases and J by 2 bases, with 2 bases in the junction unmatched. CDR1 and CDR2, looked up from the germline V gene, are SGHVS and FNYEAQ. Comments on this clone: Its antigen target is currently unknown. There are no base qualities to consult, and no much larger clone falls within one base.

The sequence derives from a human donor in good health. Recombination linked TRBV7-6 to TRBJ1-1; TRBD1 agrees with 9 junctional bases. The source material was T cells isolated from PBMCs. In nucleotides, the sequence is TGTGCCAGCAGCTCACAGGGGGCCAACACTGAAGCTTTCTTT. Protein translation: CASSSQGANTEAFF. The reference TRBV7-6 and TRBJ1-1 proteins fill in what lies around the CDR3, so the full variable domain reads GAGVSQSPRYKVTKRGQDVALRCDPISGHVSLYWYRQALGQGPEFLTYFNYEAQQDKSGLPNDRFSAERPEGSISTLTIQRTEQRDSAMYRCASSSQGANTEAFFGQGTRLTVV.